The sequence of this T cell receptor beta chain was determined in a study of identical twins. The study, taken as a whole, reports: Zero-insertion analyses were open to partial confounding by invariant MAIT and iNKT cells. Out-of-frame alpha sequences shared by twins were enriched for low generation probability.

Germline V gene data show CDR1 as SGHTA and CDR2 as FQGNSA. Trimming left V 5 bases short and J 0 bases short, with 14 bases between. The CDR3 length is 16 residues. There are many counts of this clonotype. What it recognizes is unknown. TCRdb fed the 5' RACE reads into MiXCR, producing one record per CDR3 protein. The table includes roughly 230,000 distinct CDR3 sequences, about 8.9% detected once. Everyone who gave samples was a healthy Caucasian. These data were likewise used in another study, on yellow fever vaccine responses in identical twins.

This receptor was identified in a woman aged 18-29 years in good health. The V and J genes are TRBV7-2 and TRBJ2-1, with D tentatively TRBD2 (5 bases). The sequencing input was CD8+ T cells sorted from blood. Written as DNA, the CDR3 is TGTGCCAGCAGCGTCGGACTCGCGGACTCCTACAATGAGCAGTTCTTC. Protein: CASSVGLADSYNEQFF.